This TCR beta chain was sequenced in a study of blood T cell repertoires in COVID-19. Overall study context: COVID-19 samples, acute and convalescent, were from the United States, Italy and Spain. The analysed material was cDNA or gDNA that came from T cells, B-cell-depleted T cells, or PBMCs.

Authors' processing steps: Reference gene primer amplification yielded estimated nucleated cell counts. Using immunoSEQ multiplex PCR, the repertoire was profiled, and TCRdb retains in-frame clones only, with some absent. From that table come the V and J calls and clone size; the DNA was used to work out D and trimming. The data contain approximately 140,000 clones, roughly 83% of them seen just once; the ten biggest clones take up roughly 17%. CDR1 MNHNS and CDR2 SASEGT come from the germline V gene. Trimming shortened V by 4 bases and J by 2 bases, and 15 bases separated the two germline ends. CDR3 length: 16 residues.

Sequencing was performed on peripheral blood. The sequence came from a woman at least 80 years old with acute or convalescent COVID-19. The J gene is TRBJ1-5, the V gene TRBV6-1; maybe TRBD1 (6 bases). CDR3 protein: CASSARGARGNQPQHF. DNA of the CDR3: TGTGCCAGCAGTGCCCGGGGGGCCAGGGGCAATCAGCCCCAGCATTTT.